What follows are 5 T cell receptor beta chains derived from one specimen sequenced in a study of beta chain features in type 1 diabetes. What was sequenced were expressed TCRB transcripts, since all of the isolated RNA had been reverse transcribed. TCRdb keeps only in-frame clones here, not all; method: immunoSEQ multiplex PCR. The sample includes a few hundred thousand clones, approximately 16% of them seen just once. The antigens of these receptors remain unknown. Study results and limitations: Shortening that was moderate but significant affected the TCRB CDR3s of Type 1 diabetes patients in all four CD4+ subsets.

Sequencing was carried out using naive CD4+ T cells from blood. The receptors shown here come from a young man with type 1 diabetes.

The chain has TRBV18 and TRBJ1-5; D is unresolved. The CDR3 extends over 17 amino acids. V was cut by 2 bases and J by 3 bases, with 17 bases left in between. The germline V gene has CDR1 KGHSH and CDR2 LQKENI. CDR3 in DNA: TGTGCCAGCTCACCATCCGACGCATGGAGTTACAATCAGCCCCAGCATTTT. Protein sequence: CASSPSDAWSYNQPQHF. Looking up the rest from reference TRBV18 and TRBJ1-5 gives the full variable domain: NAGVMQNPRHLVRRRGQEARLRCSPMKGHSHVYWYRQLPEEGLKFMVYLQKENIIDESGMPKERFSAEFPKEGPSILRIQQVVRGDSAAYFCASSPSDAWSYNQPQHFGDGTRLSIL.

In DNA form, the CDR3 reads TGTGCCAGTATCTCTCTATACGGCGGGAGTGGCACCGGGGAGCTGTTTTTT. Residues: CASISLYGGSGTGELFF. The chain carries TRBV19 and TRBJ2-2; 7 bases align to TRBD2. The CDR3 runs to 17 residues. Trimming at V came to 7 bases and at J to 4 bases, leaving 15 bases not matched to a gene. CDR1 is LNHDA, CDR2 SQIVND, per germline (reference sequence). The full variable domain, with the rest looked up from reference TRBV19 and TRBJ2-2, is DGGITQSPKYLFRKEGQNVTLSCEQNLNHDAMYWYRQDPGQGLRLIYYSQIVNDFQKGDIAEGYSVSREKKESFPLTVTSAQKNPTAFYLCASISLYGGSGTGELFFGEGSRLTVL.

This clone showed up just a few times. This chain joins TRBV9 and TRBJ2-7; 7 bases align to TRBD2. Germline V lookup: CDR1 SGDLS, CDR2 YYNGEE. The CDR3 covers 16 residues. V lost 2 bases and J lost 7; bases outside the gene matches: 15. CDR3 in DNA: TGTGCCAGCAGCGTCACCGGGACTACCATCCAGGGAGAGCAGTACTTC. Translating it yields CASSVTGTTIQGEQYF. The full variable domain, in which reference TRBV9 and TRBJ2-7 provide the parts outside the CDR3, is DSGVTQTPKHLITATGQRVTLRCSPRSGDLSVYWYQQSLDQGLQFLIQYYNGEERAKGNILERFSAQQFPDLHSELNLSSLELGDSALYFCASSVTGTTIQGEQYFGPGTRLTVT.

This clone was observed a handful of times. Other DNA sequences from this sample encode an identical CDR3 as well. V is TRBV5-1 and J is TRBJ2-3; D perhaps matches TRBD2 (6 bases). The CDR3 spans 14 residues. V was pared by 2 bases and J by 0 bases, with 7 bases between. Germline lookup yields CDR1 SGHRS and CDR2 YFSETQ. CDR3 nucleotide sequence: TGCGCCAGCAGCTTCGGGACTAGCACAGATACGCAGTATTTT. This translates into CASSFGTSTDTQYF.

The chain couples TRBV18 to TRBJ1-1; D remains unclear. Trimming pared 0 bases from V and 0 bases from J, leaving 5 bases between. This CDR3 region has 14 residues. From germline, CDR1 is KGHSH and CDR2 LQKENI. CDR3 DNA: TGTGCCAGCTCACCACCTACAGTGAACACTGAAGCTTTCTTT. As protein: CASSPPTVNTEAFF. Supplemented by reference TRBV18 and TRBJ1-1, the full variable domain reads NAGVMQNPRHLVRRRGQEARLRCSPMKGHSHVYWYRQLPEEGLKFMVYLQKENIIDESGMPKERFSAEFPKEGPSILRIQQVVRGDSAAYFCASSPPTVNTEAFFGQGTRLTVV.